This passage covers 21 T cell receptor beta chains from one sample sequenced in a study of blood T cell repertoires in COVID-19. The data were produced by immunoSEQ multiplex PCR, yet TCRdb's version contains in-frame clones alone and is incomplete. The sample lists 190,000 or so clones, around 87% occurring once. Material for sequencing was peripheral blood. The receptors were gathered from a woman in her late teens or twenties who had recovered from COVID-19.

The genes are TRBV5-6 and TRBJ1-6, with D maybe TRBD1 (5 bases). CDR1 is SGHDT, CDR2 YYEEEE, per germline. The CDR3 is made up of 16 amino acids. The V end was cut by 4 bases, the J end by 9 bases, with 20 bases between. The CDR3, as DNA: TGTGCCAGCAGCCCGGGGGTTGGGTCGGGCGGTTCACCCCTCCACTTT. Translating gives CASSPGVGSGGSPLHF.

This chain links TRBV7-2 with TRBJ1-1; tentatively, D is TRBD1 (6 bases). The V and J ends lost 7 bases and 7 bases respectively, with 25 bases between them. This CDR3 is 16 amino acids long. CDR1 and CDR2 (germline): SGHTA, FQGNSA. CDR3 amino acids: CASTSLGGATSDEAFF. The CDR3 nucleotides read TGTGCCAGCACCTCCCTAGGGGGGGCAACGTCAGATGAAGCTTTCTTT.

The CDR3 sequence: CASSRPGLAGYETQYF. The CDR3 coding sequence is TGTGCCAGCAGCCGTCCCGGACTAGCGGGTTATGAGACCCAGTACTTC. The chain has TRBV3-1 (or the pseudogene TRBV3-2) and TRBJ2-5; 11 positions match TRBD2. In germline, CDR1 is LGHDT, CDR2 YNNKEL (reference sequence). J lost 5 bases, V lost 4 bases, and 9 bases had no gene match. The CDR3 totals 16 residues.

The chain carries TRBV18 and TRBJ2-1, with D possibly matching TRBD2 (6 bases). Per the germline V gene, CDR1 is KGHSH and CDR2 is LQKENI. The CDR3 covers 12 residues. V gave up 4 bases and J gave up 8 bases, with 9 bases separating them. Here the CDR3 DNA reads TGTGCCAGCTCACACGGCGGGGATGAGCAGTTCTTC. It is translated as CASSHGGDEQFF.

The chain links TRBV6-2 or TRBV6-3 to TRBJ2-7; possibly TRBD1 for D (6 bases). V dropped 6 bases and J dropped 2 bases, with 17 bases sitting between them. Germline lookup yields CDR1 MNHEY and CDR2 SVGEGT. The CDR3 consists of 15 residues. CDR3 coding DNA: TGTGCCAGCAGACCTGCGGACAGACCCACCTACGAGCAGTACTTC. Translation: CASRPADRPTYEQYF.

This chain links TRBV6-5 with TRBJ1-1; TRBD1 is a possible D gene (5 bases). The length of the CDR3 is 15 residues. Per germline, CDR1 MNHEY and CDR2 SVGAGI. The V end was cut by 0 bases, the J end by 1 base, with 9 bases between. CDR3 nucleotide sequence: TGTGCCAGCAGTTACTCGAGACAGAGGAACACTGAAGCTTTCTTT. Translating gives CASSYSRQRNTEAFF.

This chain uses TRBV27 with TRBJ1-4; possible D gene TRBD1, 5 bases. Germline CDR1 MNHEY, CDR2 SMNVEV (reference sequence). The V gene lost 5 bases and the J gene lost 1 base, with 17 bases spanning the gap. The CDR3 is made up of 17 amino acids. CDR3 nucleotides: TGTGCCAGCAGTCCCTTAGGGGTAGCGGGAACTAATGAAAAACTGTTTTTT. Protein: CASSPLGVAGTNEKLFF.

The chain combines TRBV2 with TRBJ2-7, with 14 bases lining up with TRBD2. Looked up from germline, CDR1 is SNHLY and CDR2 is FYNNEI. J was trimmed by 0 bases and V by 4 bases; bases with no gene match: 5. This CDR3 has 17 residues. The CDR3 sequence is CASSGRTSGGNSYEQYF. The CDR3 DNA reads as TGTGCCAGCAGTGGTAGGACTAGCGGGGGGAACTCCTACGAGCAGTACTTC. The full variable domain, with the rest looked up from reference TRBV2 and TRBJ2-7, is EPEVTQTPSHQVTQMGQEVILRCVPISNHLYFYWYRQILGQKVEFLVSFYNNEISEKSEIFDDQFSVERPDGSNFTLKIRSTKLEDSAMYFCASSGRTSGGNSYEQYFGPGTRLTVT.

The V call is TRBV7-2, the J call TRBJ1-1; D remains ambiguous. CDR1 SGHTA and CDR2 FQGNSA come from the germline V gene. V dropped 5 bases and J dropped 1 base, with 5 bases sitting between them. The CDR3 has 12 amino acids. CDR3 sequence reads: CASSTTNTEAFF. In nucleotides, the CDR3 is TGTGCCAGCAGCACAACGAACACTGAAGCTTTCTTT.

The CDR3: CASSRSASSYNEQFF. CDR3 nucleotides: TGTGCCAGTAGTAGGAGCGCCAGCTCCTACAATGAGCAGTTCTTC. The V and J genes are TRBV19 and TRBJ2-1; unclear D gene. The V and J ends lost 4 bases and 0 bases respectively, with 10 bases between them. The CDR3 is 15 amino acids. Looked up from germline, CDR1 is LNHDA and CDR2 is SQIVND (reference sequence). The whole variable domain, filled in from reference TRBV19 and TRBJ2-1, reads DGGITQSPKYLFRKEGQNVTLSCEQNLNHDAMYWYRQDPGQGLRLIYYSQIVNDFQKGDIAEGYSVSREKKESFPLTVTSAQKNPTAFYLCASSRSASSYNEQFFGPGTRLTVL.

CDR3: CASSYSSESFYGYTF. The DNA of the CDR3 is TGTGCCAGCAGTTACTCGAGTGAGAGTTTCTATGGCTACACCTTC. The chain is built from TRBV6-5 and TRBJ1-2; D gene unclear. Looked up from germline, CDR1 is MNHEY and CDR2 is SVGAGI. Trimming stripped 0 bases from V and 4 bases from J, with 12 bases between. This CDR3 is 15 amino acids long.

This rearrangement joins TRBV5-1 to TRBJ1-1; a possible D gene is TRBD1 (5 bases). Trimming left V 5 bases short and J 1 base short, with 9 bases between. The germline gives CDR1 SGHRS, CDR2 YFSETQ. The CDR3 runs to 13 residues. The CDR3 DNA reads TGCGCCAGCAGTACCAGGGAGAACACTGAAGCTTTCTTT. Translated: CASSTRENTEAFF.

CDR3 residues: CASSSWASEYNEQFF. As DNA, the CDR3 is TGTGCCAGCAGCTCTTGGGCTAGCGAGTACAATGAGCAGTTCTTC. The V and J genes are TRBV13 and TRBJ2-1, with D possibly matching TRBD2 (6 bases). The length of the CDR3 is 15 residues. Germline values: CDR1 PRHDT, CDR2 FYEKMQ (reference sequence). The V and J ends lost 4 bases and 4 bases respectively, with 14 bases between them.

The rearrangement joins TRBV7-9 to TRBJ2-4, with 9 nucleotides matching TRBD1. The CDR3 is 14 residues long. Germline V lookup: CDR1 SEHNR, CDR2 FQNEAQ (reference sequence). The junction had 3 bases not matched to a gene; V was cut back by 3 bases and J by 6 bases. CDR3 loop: CASSLGQGGNIQYF. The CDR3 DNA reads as TGTGCCAGCAGCTTGGGACAGGGCGGAAACATTCAGTACTTC.

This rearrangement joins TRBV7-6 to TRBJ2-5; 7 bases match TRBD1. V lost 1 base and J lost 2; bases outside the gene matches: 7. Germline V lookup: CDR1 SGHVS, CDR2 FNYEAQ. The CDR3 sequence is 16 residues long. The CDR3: CASSLVAGTAQETQYF. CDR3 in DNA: TGTGCCAGCAGCTTAGTTGCCGGGACAGCTCAAGAGACCCAGTACTTC.

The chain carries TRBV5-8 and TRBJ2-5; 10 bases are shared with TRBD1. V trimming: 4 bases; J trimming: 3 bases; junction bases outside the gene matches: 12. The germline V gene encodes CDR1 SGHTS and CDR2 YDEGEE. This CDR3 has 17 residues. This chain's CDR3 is CASSVGVGQGVKETQYF. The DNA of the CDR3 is TGTGCCAGCAGCGTCGGCGTTGGACAGGGGGTTAAAGAGACCCAGTACTTC.

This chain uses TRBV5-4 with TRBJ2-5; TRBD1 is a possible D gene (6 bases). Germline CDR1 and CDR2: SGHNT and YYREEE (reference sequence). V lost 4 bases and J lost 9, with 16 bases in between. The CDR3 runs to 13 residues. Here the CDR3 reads CASSVGLGAAQYF. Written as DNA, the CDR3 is TGTGCCAGCAGCGTGGGCCTGGGGGCGGCCCAGTACTTC.

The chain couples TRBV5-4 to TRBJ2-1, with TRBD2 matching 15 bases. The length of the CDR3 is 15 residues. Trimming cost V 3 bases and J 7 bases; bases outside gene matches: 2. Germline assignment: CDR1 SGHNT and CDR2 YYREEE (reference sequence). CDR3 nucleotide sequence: TGTGCCAGCAGCTCCGGACTAGCGGGAGGGAATGAGCAGTTCTTC. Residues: CASSSGLAGGNEQFF.

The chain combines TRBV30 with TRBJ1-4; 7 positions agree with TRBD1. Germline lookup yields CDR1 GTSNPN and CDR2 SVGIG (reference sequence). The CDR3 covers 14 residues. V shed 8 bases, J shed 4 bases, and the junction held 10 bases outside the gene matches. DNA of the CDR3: TGTGCCCTGTCCCCGGGACAGCTTAATGAAAAACTGTTTTTT. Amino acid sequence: CALSPGQLNEKLFF.

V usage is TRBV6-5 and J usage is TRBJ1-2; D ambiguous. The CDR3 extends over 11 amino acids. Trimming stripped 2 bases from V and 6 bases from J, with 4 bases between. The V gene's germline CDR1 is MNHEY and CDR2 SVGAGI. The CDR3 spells CASSYQDGYTF. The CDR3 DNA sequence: TGTGCCAGCAGTTACCAGGATGGCTACACCTTC.

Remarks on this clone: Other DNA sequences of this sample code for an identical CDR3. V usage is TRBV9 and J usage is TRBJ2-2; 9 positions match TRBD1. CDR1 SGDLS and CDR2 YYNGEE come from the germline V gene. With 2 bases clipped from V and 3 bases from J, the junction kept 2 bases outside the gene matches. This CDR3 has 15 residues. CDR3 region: CASSVGQGYTGELFF. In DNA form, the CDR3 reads TGTGCCAGCAGCGTGGGACAGGGCTACACCGGGGAGCTGTTTTTT. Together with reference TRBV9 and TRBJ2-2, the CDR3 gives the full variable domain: DSGVTQTPKHLITATGQRVTLRCSPRSGDLSVYWYQQSLDQGLQFLIQYYNGEERAKGNILERFSAQQFPDLHSELNLSSLELGDSALYFCASSVGQGYTGELFFGEGSRLTVL.